Sequencing of this TCR beta chain was carried out in a study of cytomegalovirus exposure and HLA in healthy donors (dated by TCRdb to 2016 to 2017). Describing the broader study: An earlier analysis of approximately 590 of the donors reported more than 250 Gb of sequence data and 117 million unique TCR beta sequences from around 200 million T cells. Approximately 300 gigabases of sequencing data and 70 million to 100 million unique TCR sequences made up an early release that covered approximately 620 HLA-typed donors. Of the approximately 400 genotyped donors, more than 75% were placed in the genetic ancestry cluster associated with self-reported Caucasian donors. The study aimed to test whether cataloging public T cell receptors could reveal signatures of past pathogen exposure. The T cell repertoires of 700 or so subjects were profiled by immunosequencing and related to cytomegalovirus serostatus. A separate validation cohort of about 110 different subjects was used in addition to the roughly 700-subject first cohort. To predict cytomegalovirus infection status, the study combined high-throughput TCR immunosequencing, statistical association of individual TCRs with disease status, and machine learning. In a later analysis, previously published TCR beta repertoires from roughly 710 donors were re-analyzed and high-resolution HLA genotyping was added so that TCR occurrence patterns could be studied. The later analysis used no new phenotypic data to find candidate immune exposures, relying instead on TCR beta sequences and their occurrence across donors. An earlier analysis of around 640 of the donors used high-throughput TCR beta sequencing to judge whether each TCR beta V gene segment behaved as functional or pseudogenic. Alongside the repertoire data, information on donor age, sex, ethnicity and CMV serostatus was compiled. A later genetic analysis used genome-wide SNP genotypes for about 60% of the roughly 670 donors, treating that subset as a discovery cohort. All discovery cohort repertoires had been generated using a single sequencing platform. HLA typing included class I and class II loci at four-digit resolution. Typing coverage differed by locus: A, B, C, DRB1 and DQB1 were typed in about 629-640 donors, DQA1 in roughly 510, DPA1 in 600 to 610, and DPB1 in about 450. Because of strong linkage in the cohort, five DR-DQ haplotypes were treated as single units for association and clustering. Among several hundred genotyped donors of the cohort, an average of around 220,000 unique TCR beta nucleotide sequences was sequenced per donor, of which 15% to 20% were non-productive. General study outcomes and caveats: The authors suggested that the approach could potentially be generalized to other disease states and immunological phenotypes. Strong co-occurrence of HLA alleles, especially DR and DQ, made assigning TCR associations to individual alleles difficult. Specific HLA alleles were associated with 15,000 to 20,000 TCR beta sequences at a false discovery rate of 0.05 in a later analysis. In this cohort, only TCR beta chains were sequenced, and detectable features were limited by the absence of alpha or paired-chain data. A further reported finding was that TCR beta sequences accurately predicted the HLA-A and HLA-B alleles for most subjects in the first cohort. Roughly uniform sequencing depth across donors was assumed in presence/absence analyses, although this assumption may not hold. An association between a missense DCLRE1C variant and V-gene and J-gene trimming of TCR beta chains was found in a later genetic analysis and replicated in an independent cohort. Because some donors lacked HLA typing at each locus, the association tests relied only on the typed subset. Some IMGT-functional V segments, including TRBV6-2 and TRBV6-3, could not be distinguished by the 87-base-pair reads and were therefore excluded. A few of the identified cytomegalovirus-associated TCR beta chains were confirmed in vitro to be specific for cytomegalovirus antigens. A later analysis found that HLA-associated TCR beta chains were more clonally expanded and had lower generation probabilities than equally common non-associated chains. In a later genetic analysis, fewer N-insertions in productive TCRs were reported among donors in an Asian-associated ancestry cluster than the approximately 670-donor mean. In both the original and validation cohorts, the classifier was reported to diagnose cytomegalovirus status with high specificity and sensitivity. Several of the top co-occurrence clusters appeared to be linked to parvovirus B19, influenza, CMV and Epstein-Barr virus, according to a later analysis. Because counts were too low, roughly 17 rarely observed V segments, including chromosome 9 orphons, were left out of the earlier analysis of roughly 600 of the donors. Linkage disequilibrium might explain the correlated functional status among segregating V segments, but an unknown experimental factor could not be ruled out. A cluster of highly shared sequence variants was judged likely to represent a technical artifact of the sequencing pipeline. Most TCR sequences were seen in very few donors, while some public TCRs were found in many individuals. A total of 150 to 200 TCR beta chains were listed by the study as associated with cytomegalovirus. In an earlier analysis of roughly 560 of the donors, most TCR beta V segments were observed in productive rearrangements about 87% or about 30% of the time, broadly matching IMGT annotations. CMV serostatus was the only immune exposure information available for the cohort. According to a later analysis, TCR association rates differed among HLA loci, with DRB1 alleles showing the most associated TCRs and HLA-C alleles showing the fewest. A later analysis found that most CMV-associated TCR beta chains appeared HLA-restricted, with HLA associations seemingly driven largely by CMV exposure.

The cohort consisted of hundreds of healthy bone marrow donors. All cohort members were sampled while nominally healthy, although unrecorded immune exposures were likely present. The donor tested CMV seronegative and was one of the 352 seronegative cohort members. A peripheral blood sample was collected from each donor, and TCR beta sequencing was performed on peripheral blood mononuclear cells. The Qiagen DNeasy Blood Extraction Kit was used to extract genomic DNA from the blood cell samples. Library method: the immunoSEQ multiplex PCR assay. A mixture of 60 forward primers for TCR Vbeta segments and 13 reverse primers for TCR Jbeta segments was used in the multiplex PCR. The CDR3 region of rearranged TCR beta genes was amplified from genomic DNA by a multiplex PCR assay. On the Illumina HiSeq System, the amplified TCR beta libraries were sequenced as 87-base-pair reads. In the source study's methods: A later analysis tallied tens of millions of unique TCR beta chains across the 660 or so repertoires, and around 12 million of those chains were shared by two or more donors. To remove PCR and sequencing errors, raw reads were error-corrected and collapsed into unique sequences using a nearest-neighbor algorithm that merged closely related sequences. V, D and J gene segments were assigned by aligning CDR3 sequences to IMGT reference sequences. Each retained sequence needed at least a six-nucleotide match to both a V gene segment and a J gene segment. A rearrangement counted as productive if the CDR3 had no stop codons and remained in frame with V and J, and every other rearrangement counted as non-productive. CDR3 was defined according to IMGT convention as the region running from the second conserved V-encoded cysteine to the conserved J-encoded phenylalanine. The earlier analysis of about 620 of the donors excluded sequences that lacked an unambiguous match to a single V gene segment. An earlier analysis of 587 of the donors called V segments functional above 56.7% productive rearrangements and segregating when the between-donor standard deviation exceeded 5%. A statistical classification framework was built to diagnose cytomegalovirus status from the catalog of TCR beta chain sequences. In a later analysis, V and J genes were assigned by comparing TCR nucleotide sequences against IMGT/GENE-DB human TR gene sequences. A later analysis assigned CDR3 sequences and most-parsimonious VDJ recombination scenarios with the TCRdist pipeline. In a later analysis, each TCR beta chain was defined by its CDR3 amino acid sequence together with its V-gene family, and reads lacking a unique V-gene family were excluded. As a way to deal with suspected cross-contamination and a sequencing artifact, a later analysis dropped 640 or so nucleotide sequences that were highly shared and had low generation probability. In a later analysis, a clonal expansion index was calculated for each public chain from normalized within-repertoire ranks of inferred template counts. In a later analysis, generation probabilities were computed with a VDJ recombination model fitted to out-of-frame rearrangements, and the resulting probabilities were checked against IGoR. Hypergeometric tests were used in a later analysis to score TCR-TCR, TCR-HLA and TCR-CMV co-occurrence, with a repertoire-size bias correction applied to the TCR pairs. In a later analysis, false discovery rates were estimated by permuting HLA or CMV assignments 20 times. In a later analysis, co-occurring TCRs were grouped with DBSCAN, and TCRdist sequence similarity was added when clustering was performed within HLA-allele-positive subsets. Repertoires with fewer than 30,000 or more than 120,000 public chains were left out of co-occurrence clustering, as were four to six repertoires with anomalous nucleotide sharing. TCRdb took this table from immuneACCESS and kept in-frame rearrangements with V and J called. Such tables lack part of the clones; where checked against another copy, unresolved V genes explain under half of the gap, and the rest is unexplained. V and J calls and clone size are copied from that table; D and trimming were computed from the DNA. For this sample there are fewer than 200,000 clones; roughly 68% appear just once. The ten top clones hold approximately 1.8% of the sample.

As regards this clone: There is no known antigen for this receptor. No base-level quality is on record; no much larger clone is a single base apart.

Sequences LGHNA (CDR1) and YSLEER (CDR2) are obtained from the germline V gene. The CDR3 sequence holds 17 residues, the cysteine and phenylalanine included. The only DNA kept is the CDR3, 51 bases in frame from the first base. The germline V and J ends show losses of 1 base and 2 bases respectively, and no gene match explains 6 bases of the junction. Sequenced: PBMCs. This receptor chain uses TRBV4-3 and TRBJ2-3; the central 10 bases match TRBD2. This sequence was found in a woman in her twenties or thirties in good health and CMV-seronegative. This receptor has the CDR3 CASSQVLAGALTDTQYF. The sequenced DNA is TGCGCCAGCAGCCAAGTTCTAGCGGGAGCACTCACAGATACGCAGTATTTT.